The TCR beta chain described here comes from a study of blood T cell repertoires in COVID-19. Overall study context: The United States, Italy and Spain were the sources of the acute and convalescent COVID-19 samples.

Original data processing: Amplification from reference gene primers served as the basis for estimated nucleated cell counts. Assay used: immunoSEQ multiplex PCR; TCRdb lists only in-frame clones, some missing. V and J calls and clone size follow that table, whereas D and trimming were derived from the DNA. This sample has about 170,000 clones, with about 80% found just once. This clone showed up just a few times. The TCR comes from an older man with active or convalescent COVID-19. The sequencing input was peripheral blood.

The CDR3 region is CAISTDINQPQHF. The CDR3, as DNA: TGTGCCATCAGTACGGACATTAATCAGCCCCAGCATTTT. The rearrangement links TRBV10-3 to TRBJ1-5, with D tentatively TRBD1 (5 bases). V lost 5 bases and J lost 4, with 9 bases in between. The V gene's germline CDR1 is ENHRY and CDR2 SYGVKD. CDR3 length: 13 residues.